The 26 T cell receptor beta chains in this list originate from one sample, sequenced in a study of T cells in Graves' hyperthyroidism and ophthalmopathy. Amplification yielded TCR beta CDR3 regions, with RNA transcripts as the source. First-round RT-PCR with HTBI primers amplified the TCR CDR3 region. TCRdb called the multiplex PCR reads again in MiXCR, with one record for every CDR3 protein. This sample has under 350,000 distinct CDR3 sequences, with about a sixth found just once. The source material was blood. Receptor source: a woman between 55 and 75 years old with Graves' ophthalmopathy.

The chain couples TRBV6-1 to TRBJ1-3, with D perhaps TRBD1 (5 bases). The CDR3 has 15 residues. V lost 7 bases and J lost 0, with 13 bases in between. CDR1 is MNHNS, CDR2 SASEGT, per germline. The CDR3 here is CASTKTAISGNTIYF. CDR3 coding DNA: TGTGCCAGCACCAAGACAGCTATCTCTGGAAACACCATATATTTT.

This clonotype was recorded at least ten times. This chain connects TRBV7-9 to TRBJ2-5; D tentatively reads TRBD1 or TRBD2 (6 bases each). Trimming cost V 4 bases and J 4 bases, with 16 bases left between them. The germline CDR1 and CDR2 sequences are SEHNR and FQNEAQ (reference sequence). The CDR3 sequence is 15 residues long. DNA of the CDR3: TGTGCCAGCAGCTGGGGGCGGACGGAGGGAGAGACCCAGTACTTC. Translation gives CASSWGRTEGETQYF.

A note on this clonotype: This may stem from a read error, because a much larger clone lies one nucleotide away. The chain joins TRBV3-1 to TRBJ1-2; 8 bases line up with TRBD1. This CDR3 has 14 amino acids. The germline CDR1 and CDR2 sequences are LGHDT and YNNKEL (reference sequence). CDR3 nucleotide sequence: TGTGCCAGCAGCCAATCTGGACAGGGCTATGGCCACACCTTC. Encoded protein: CASSQSGQGYGHTF. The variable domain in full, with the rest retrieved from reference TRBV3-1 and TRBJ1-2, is DTAVSQTPKYLVTQMGNDKSIKCEQNLGHDTMYWYKQDSKKFLKIMFSYNNKELIINETVPNRFSPKSPDKAHLNLHINSLELGDSAVYFCASSQSGQGYGHTFGSGTRLTVV.

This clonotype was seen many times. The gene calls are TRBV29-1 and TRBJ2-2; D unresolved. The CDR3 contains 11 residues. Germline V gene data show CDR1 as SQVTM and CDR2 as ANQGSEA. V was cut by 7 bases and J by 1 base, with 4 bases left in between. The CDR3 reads CSARNTGELFF. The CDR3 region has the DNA TGCAGCGCACGGAACACCGGGGAGCTGTTTTTT.

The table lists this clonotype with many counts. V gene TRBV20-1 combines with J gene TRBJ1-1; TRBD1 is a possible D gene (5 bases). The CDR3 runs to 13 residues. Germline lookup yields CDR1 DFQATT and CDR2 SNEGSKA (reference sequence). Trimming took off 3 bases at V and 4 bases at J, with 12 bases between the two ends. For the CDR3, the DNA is TGCAGTGCTAGTGAAGTGGGACTCACTGAAGCTTTCTTT. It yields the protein CSASEVGLTEAFF.

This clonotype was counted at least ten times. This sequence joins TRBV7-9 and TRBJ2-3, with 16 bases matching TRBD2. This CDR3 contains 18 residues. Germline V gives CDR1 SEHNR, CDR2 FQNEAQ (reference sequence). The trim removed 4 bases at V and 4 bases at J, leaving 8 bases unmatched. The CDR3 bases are TGTGCCAGCAGCTCCGGGACTAGCGGGAGGGGGATCGCAGATACGCAGTATTTT. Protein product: CASSSGTSGRGIADTQYF. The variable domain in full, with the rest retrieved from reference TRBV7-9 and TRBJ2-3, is DTGVSQNPRHKITKRGQNVTFRCDPISEHNRLYWYRQTLGQGPEFLTYFQNEAQLEKSRLLSDRFSAERPKGSFSTLEIQRTEQGDSAMYLCASSSGTSGRGIADTQYFGPGTRLTVL.

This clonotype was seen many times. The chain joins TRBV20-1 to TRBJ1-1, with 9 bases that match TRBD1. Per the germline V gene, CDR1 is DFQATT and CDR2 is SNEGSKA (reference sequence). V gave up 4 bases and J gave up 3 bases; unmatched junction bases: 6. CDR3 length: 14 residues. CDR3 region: CSATPGTGHTEAFF. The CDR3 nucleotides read TGCAGTGCTACCCCCGGGACAGGGCACACTGAAGCTTTCTTT.

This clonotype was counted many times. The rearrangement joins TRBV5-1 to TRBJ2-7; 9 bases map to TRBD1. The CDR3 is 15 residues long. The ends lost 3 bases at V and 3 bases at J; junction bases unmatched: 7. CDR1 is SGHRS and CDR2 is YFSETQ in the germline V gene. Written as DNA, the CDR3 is TGCGCCAGCAGCTCGACTGGGACAGGGTTCTACGAGCAGTACTTC. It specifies CASSSTGTGFYEQYF.

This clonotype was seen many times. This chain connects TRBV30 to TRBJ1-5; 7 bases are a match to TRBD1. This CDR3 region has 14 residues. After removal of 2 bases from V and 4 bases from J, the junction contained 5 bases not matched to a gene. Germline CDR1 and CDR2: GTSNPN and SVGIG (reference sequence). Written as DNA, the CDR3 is TGTGCCTGGAGTACAGGGGAAAGGAATCAGCCCCAGCATTTT. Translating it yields CAWSTGERNQPQHF.

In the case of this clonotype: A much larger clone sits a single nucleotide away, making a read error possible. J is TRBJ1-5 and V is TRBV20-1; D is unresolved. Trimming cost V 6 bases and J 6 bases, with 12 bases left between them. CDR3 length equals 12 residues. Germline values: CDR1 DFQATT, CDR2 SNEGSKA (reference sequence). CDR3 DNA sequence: TGCAGTGCCGGATCGGGTAGTCAGCCCCAGCATTTT. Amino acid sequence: CSAGSGSQPQHF.

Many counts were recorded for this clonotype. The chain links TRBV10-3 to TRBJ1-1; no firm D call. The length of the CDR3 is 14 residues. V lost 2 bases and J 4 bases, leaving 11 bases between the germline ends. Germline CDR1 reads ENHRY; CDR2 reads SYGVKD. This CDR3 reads CAISEDLESTEAFF. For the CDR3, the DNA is TGTGCCATCAGTGAGGATCTGGAGAGCACTGAAGCTTTCTTT.

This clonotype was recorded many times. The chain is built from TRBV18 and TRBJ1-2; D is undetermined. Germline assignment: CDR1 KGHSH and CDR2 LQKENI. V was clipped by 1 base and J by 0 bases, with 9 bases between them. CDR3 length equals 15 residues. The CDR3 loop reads CASSPRQLANYGYTF. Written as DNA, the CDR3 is TGTGCCAGCTCACCACGCCAGTTAGCTAACTATGGCTACACCTTC.

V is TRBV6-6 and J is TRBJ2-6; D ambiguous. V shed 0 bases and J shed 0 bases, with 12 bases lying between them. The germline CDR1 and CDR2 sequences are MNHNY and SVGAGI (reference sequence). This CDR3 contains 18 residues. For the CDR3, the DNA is TGTGCCAGCAGTTACTCCCGGACGGAAATCTCTGGGGCCAACGTCCTGACTTTC. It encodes CASSYSRTEISGANVLTF.

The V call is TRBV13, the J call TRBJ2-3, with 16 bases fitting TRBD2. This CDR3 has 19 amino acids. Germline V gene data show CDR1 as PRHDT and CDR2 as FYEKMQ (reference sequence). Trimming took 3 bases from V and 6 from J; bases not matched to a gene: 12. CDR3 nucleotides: TGTGCCAGCAGCTTTAGGCCGGGACTAGCGGGAGGGCCTGCGGATACGCAGTATTTT. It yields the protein CASSFRPGLAGGPADTQYF.

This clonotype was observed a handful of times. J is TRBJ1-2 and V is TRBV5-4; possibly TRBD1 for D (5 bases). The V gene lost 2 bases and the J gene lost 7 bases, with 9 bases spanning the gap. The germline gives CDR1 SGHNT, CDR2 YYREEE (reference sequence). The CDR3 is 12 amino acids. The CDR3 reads CASSFDSSGYTF. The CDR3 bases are TGTGCCAGCAGCTTTGACAGTTCTGGCTACACCTTC.

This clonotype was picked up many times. In nucleotides, the CDR3 is TGTGCCAGCAGTTTACCGGGGCGCCCGGTCGCTTTCTTT. Translation: CASSLPGRPVAFF. The chain links TRBV27 to TRBJ1-1, with D possibly being TRBD1 (5 bases). The CDR3 contains 13 residues. Germline CDR1 is MNHEY and CDR2 is SMNVEV (reference sequence). Trimming shortened V by 2 bases and J by 11 bases, and 15 bases separated the two germline ends.

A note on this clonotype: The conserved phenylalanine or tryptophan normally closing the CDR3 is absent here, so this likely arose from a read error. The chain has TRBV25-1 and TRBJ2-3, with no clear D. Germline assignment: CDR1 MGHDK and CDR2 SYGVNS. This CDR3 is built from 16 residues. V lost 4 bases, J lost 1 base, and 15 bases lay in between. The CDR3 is CASSGQLPPGTDTQYL. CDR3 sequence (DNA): TGTGCCAGCAGTGGACAACTCCCTCCCGGCACAGATACGCAGTATCTT.

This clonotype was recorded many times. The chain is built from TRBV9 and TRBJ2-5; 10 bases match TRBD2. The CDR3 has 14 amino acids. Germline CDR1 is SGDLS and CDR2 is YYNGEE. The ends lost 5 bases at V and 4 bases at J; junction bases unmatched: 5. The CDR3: CASSTSGNAETQYF. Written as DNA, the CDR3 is TGTGCCAGCAGTACTAGCGGGAACGCAGAGACCCAGTACTTC.

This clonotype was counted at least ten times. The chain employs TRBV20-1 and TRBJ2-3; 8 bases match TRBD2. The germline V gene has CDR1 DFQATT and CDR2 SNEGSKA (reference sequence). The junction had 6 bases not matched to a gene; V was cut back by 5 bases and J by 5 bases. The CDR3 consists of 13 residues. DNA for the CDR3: TGCAGTGCTCCGGGACTAGGAGTAGATACGCAGTATTTT. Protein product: CSAPGLGVDTQYF.

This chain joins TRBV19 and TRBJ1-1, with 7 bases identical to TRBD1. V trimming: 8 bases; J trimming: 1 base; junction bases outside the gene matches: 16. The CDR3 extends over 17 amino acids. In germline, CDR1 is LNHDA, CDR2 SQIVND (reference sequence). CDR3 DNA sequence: TGTGCCAGTGGTGTACGACAGGGTGGGTCGGCGAACACTGAAGCTTTCTTT. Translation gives CASGVRQGGSANTEAFF. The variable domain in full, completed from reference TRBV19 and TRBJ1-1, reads DGGITQSPKYLFRKEGQNVTLSCEQNLNHDAMYWYRQDPGQGLRLIYYSQIVNDFQKGDIAEGYSVSREKKESFPLTVTSAQKNPTAFYLCASGVRQGGSANTEAFFGQGTRLTVV.

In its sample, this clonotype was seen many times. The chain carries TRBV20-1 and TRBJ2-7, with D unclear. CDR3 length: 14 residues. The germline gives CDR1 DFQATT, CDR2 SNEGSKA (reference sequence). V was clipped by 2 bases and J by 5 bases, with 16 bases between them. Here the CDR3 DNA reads TGCAGTGCTAGACCCTTTAACGTAGGTGACGAGCAGTACTTC. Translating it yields CSARPFNVGDEQYF.

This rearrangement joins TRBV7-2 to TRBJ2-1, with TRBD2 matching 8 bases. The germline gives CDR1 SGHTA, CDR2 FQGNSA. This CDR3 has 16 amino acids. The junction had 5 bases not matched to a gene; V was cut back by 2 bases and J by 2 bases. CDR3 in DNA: TGTGCCAGCAGCTTATTTGCAGCGGGGGCCTACAATGAGCAGTTCTTC. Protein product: CASSLFAAGAYNEQFF.

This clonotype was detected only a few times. The CDR3 sequence is CASSQDRNNSPLHF. The CDR3 region has the DNA TGTGCCAGCAGCCAAGACAGGAATAATTCACCCCTCCACTTT. The chain employs TRBV7-9 and TRBJ1-6, with D perhaps matching TRBD1 (6 bases). Germline-derived CDR1 and CDR2 are SEHNR and FQNEAQ (reference sequence). The CDR3 is 14 amino acids. Trimming cost V 5 bases and J 5 bases, with 10 bases left between them.

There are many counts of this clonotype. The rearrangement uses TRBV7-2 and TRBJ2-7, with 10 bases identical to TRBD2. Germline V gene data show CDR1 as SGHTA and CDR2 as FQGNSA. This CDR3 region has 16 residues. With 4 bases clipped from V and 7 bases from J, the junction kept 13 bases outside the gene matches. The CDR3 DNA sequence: TGTGCCAGCAGCTCCGGGGTAGCGGGGGGAACGGGGGAGCAGTACTTC. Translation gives CASSSGVAGGTGEQYF.

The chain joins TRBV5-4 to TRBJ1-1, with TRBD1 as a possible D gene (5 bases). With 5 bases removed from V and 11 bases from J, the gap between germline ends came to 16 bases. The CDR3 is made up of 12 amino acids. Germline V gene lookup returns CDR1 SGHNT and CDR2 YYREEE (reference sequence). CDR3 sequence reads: CASSSWGQDAFF. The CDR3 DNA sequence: TGTGCCAGCAGTTCCTGGGGCCAGGATGCTTTCTTT. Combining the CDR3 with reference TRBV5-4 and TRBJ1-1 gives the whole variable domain ETGVTQSPTHLIKTRGQQVTLRCSSQSGHNTVSWYQQALGQGPQFIFQYYREEENGRGNFPPRFSGLQFPNYSSELNVNALELDDSALYLCASSSWGQDAFFGQGTRLTVV.

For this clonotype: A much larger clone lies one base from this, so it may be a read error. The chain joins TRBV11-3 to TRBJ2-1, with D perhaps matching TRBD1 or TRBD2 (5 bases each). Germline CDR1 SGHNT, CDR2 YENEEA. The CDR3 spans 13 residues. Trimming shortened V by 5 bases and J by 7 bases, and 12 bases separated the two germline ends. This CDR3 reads CASSRQTGNEQFF. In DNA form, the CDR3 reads TGTGCCAGCAGCCGACAGACGGGGAATGAGCAGTTCTTC.